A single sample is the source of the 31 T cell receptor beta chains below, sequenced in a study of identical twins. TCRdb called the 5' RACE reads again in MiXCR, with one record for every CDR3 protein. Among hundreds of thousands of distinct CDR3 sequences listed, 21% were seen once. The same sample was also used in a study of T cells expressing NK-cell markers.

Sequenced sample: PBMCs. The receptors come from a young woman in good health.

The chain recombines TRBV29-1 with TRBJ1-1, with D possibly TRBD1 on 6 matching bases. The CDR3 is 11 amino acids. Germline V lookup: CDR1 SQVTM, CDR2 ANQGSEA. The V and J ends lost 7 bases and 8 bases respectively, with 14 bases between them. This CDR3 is CSGITGTEAFF. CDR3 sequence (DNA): TGCAGCGGGATAACTGGGACAGAAGCTTTCTTT.

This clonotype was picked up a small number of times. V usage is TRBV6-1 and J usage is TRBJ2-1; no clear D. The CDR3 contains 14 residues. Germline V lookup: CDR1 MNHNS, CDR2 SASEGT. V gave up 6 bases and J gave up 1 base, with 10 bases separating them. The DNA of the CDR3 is TGTGCCAGCAGAAACACCCCATCCTACAATGAGCAGTTCTTC. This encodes CASRNTPSYNEQFF.

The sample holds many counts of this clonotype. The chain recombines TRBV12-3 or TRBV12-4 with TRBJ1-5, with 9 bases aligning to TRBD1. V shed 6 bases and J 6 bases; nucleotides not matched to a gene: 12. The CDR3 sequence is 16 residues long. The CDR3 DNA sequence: TGTGCCAGCAGCACTTACAGGGGGCAATTAGGTCAGCCCCAGCATTTT. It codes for CASSTYRGQLGQPQHF.

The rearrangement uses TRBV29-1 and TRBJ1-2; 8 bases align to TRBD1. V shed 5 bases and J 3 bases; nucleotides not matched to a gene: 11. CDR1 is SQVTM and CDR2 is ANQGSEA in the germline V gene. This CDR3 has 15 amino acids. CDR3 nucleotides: TGCAGCGTTATCACCGACAGGGGAGGAGACTATGGCTACACCTTC. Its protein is CSVITDRGGDYGYTF. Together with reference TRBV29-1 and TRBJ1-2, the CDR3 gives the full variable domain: SAVISQKPSRDICQRGTSLTIQCQVDSQVTMMFWYRQQPGQSLTLIATANQGSEATYESGFVIDKFPISRPNLTFSTLTVSNMSPEDSSIYLCSVITDRGGDYGYTFGSGTRLTVV.

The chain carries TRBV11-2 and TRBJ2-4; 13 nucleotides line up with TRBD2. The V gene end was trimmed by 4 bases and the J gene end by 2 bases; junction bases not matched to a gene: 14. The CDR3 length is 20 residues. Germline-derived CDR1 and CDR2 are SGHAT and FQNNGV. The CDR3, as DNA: TGTGCCAGCAGCTACGATCCGACTAGCGGGGGGCCTTTAACCAAAAACATTCAGTACTTC. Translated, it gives CASSYDPTSGGPLTKNIQYF.

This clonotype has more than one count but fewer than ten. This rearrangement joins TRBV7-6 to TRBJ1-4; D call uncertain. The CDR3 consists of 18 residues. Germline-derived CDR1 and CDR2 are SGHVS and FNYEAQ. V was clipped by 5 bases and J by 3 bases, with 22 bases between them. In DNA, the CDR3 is TGTGCCAGCAGCCTTCTTTGGTTGCCAAGGGAAGCTAATGAAAAACTGTTTTTT. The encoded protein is CASSLLWLPREANEKLFF.

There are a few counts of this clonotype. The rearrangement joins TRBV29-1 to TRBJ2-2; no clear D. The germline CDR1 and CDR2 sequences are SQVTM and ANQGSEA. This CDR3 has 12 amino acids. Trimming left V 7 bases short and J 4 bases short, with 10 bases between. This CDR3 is CSAPDITGELFF. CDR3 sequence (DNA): TGCAGCGCCCCCGACATCACCGGGGAGCTGTTTTTT.

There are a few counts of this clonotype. Written as DNA, the CDR3 is TGCAGCGTTACGTGGCAAGAGACCCAGTACTTC. This gives the protein CSVTWQETQYF. The chain joins TRBV29-1 to TRBJ2-5; D is ambiguous. The CDR3 sequence is 11 residues long. The germline CDR1 and CDR2 sequences are SQVTM and ANQGSEA. Trimming took off 5 bases at V and 2 bases at J, with 6 bases between the two ends.

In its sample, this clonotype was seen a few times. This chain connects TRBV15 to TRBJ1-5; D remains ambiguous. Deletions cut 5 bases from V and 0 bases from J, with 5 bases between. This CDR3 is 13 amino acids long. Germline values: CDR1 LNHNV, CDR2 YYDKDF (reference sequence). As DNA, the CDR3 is TGTGCCACCAGCCTTTATAGCAATCAGCCCCAGCATTTT. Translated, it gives CATSLYSNQPQHF.

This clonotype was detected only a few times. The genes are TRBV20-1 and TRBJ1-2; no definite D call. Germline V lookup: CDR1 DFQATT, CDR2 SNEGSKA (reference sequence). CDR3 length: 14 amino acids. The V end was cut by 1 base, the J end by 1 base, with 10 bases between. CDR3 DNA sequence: TGCAGTGCTAGAGTAACCGGGGATAACTATGGCTACACCTTC. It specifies CSARVTGDNYGYTF.

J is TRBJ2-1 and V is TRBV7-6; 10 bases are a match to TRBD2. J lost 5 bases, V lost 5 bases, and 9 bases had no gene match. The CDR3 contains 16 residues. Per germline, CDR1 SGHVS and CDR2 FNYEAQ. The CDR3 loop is CASSISGGLFNNEQFF. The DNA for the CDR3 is TGTGCCAGCAGCATTAGCGGGGGGCTTTTTAACAATGAGCAGTTCTTC.

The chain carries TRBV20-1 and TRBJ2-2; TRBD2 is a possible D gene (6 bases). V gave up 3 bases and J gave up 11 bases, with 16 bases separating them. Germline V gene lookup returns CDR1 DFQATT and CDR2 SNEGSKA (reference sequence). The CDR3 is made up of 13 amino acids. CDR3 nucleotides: TGCAGTGCTAGGGGGACTGGTCGGGGAGAGCTGTTTTTT. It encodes CSARGTGRGELFF.

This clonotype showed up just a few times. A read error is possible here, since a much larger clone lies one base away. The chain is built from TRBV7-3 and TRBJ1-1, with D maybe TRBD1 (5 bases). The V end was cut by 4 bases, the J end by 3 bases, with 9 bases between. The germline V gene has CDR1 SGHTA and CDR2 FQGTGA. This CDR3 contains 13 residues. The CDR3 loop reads CASSSGRDTEAFF. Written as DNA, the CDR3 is TGTGCCAGCAGCTCCGGCAGGGACACTGAAGCTTTCTTT.

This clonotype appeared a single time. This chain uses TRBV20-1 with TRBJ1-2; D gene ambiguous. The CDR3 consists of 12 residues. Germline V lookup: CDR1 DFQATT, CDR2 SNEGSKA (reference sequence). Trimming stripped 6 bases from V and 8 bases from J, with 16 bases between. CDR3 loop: CSAPLGEGGYTF. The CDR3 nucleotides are TGCAGTGCCCCCCTCGGGGAGGGAGGCTACACCTTC.

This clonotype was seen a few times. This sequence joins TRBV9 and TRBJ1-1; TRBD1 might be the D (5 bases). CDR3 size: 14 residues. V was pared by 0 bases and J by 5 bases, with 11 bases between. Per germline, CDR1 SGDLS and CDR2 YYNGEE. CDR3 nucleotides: TGTGCCAGCAGCGTAGGAGGGTGGGGGACTGAAGCTTTCTTT. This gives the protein CASSVGGWGTEAFF.

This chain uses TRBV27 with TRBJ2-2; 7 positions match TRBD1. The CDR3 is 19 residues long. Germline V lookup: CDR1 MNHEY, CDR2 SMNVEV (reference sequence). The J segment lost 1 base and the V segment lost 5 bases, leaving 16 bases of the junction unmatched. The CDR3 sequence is CASSTTSFTGAGNTGELFF. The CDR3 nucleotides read TGTGCCAGCAGTACCACCTCCTTCACAGGGGCCGGGAACACCGGGGAGCTGTTTTTT.

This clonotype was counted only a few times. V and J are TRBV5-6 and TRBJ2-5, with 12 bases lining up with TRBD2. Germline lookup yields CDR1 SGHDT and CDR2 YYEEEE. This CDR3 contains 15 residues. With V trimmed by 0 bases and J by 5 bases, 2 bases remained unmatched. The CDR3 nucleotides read TGTGCCAGCAGCTTGGGACTAGCGGGGGATGAGACCCAGTACTTC. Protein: CASSLGLAGDETQYF.

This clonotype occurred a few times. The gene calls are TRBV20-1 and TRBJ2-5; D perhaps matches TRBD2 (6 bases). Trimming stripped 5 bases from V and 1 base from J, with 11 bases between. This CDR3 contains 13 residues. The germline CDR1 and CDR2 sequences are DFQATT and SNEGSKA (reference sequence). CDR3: CSALQRVQETQYF. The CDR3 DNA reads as TGCAGTGCTCTCCAGCGGGTCCAAGAGACCCAGTACTTC.

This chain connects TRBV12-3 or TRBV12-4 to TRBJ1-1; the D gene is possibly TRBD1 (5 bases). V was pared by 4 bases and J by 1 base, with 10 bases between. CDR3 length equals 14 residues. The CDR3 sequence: CASSSHRRNTEAFF. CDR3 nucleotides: TGTGCCAGCAGTTCACACAGGAGGAACACTGAAGCTTTCTTT.

The CDR3 DNA reads TGTGCCAGCAGCTTGGAGTTCGGGGAGACCCAGTACTTC. It is translated as CASSLEFGETQYF. The chain is built from TRBV5-5 and TRBJ2-5; D ambiguous. The CDR3 spans 13 residues. Germline V lookup: CDR1 SGHKS, CDR2 YYEKEE (reference sequence). Trimming removed 0 bases from V and 5 bases from J, with 8 bases in between.

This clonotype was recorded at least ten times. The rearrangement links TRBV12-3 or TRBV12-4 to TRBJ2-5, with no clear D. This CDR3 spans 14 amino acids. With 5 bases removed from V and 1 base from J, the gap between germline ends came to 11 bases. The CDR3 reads CASSPQEFQETQYF. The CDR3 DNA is TGTGCCAGCAGTCCCCAAGAGTTCCAAGAGACCCAGTACTTC.

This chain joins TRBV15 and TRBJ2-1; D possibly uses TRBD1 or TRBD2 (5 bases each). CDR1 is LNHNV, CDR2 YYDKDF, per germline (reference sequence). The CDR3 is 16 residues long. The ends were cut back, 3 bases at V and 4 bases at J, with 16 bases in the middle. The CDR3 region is CATSSLHRDGYNEQFF. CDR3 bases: TGTGCCACCAGCAGTCTCCACCGGGACGGGTACAATGAGCAGTTCTTC.

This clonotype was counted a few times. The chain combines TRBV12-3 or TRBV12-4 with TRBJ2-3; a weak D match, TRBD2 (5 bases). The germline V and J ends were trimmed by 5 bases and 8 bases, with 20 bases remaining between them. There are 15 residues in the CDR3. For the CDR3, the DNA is TGTGCCAGCAGTCCAGGAACCCGTTTAGAGGGTACGCAGTATTTT. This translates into CASSPGTRLEGTQYF.

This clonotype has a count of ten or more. The CDR3 region is CSAALSGTTYEQYF. CDR3 nucleotide sequence: TGCAGTGCCGCTTTGAGCGGGACGACCTACGAGCAGTACTTC. This chain joins TRBV20-1 and TRBJ2-7, with 7 bases that match TRBD2. The CDR3 has 14 amino acids. After removal of 6 bases from V and 2 bases from J, the junction contained 10 bases not matched to a gene. Germline V gene sequence: CDR1 DFQATT, CDR2 SNEGSKA (reference sequence).

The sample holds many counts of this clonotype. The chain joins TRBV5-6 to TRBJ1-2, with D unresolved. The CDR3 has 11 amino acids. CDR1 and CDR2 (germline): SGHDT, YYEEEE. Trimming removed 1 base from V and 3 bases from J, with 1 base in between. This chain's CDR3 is CASSLHYGYTF. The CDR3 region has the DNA TGTGCCAGCAGCTTGCACTATGGCTACACCTTC.

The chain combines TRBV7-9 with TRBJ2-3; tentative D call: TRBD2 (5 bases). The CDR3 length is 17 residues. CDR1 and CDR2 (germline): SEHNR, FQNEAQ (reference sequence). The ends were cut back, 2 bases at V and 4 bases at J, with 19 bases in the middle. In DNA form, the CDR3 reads TGTGCCAGCAGCTTAACCCCGGGAAGCGCAGAGGCAGATACGCAGTATTTT. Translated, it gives CASSLTPGSAEADTQYF.

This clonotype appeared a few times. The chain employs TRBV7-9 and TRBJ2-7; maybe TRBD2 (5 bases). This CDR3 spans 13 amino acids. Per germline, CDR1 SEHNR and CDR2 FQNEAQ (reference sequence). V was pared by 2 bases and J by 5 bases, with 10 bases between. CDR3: CASSLRGIHEQYF. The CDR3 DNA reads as TGTGCCAGCAGCTTAAGAGGGATTCACGAGCAGTACTTC.

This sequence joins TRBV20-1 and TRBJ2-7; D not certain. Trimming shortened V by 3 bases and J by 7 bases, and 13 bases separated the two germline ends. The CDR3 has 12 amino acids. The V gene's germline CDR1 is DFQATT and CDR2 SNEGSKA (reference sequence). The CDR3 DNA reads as TGCAGTGCTAGCGACCCCGATCGGGAGCAGTACTTC. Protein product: CSASDPDREQYF.

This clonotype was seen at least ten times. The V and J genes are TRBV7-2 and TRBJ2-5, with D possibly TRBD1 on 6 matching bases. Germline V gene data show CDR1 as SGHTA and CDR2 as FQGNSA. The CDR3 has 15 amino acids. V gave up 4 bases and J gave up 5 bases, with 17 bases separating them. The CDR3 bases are TGTGCCAGCAGCTCAGTGGGGGCGCGGGTCGAGACCCAGTACTTC. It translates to CASSSVGARVETQYF. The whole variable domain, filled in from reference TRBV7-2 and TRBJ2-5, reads GAGVSQSPSNKVTEKGKDVELRCDPISGHTALYWYRQSLGQGLEFLIYFQGNSAPDKSGLPSDRFSAERTGGSVSTLTIQRTQQEDSAVYLCASSSVGARVETQYFGPGTRLLVL.

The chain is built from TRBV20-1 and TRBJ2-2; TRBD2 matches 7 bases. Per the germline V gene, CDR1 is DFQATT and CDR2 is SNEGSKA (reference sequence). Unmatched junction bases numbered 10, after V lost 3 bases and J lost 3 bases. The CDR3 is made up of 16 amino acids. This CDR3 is CSASRKSGGHTGELFF. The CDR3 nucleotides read TGCAGTGCTAGTAGGAAGTCGGGAGGTCACACCGGGGAGCTGTTTTTT.

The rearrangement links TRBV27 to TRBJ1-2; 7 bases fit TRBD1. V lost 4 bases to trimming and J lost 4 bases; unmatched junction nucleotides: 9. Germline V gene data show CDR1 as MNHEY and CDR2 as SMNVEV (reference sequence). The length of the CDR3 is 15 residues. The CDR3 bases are TGTGCCAGCAGTTACCGAGCCGGGACAGCCTATGGCTACACCTTC. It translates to CASSYRAGTAYGYTF.